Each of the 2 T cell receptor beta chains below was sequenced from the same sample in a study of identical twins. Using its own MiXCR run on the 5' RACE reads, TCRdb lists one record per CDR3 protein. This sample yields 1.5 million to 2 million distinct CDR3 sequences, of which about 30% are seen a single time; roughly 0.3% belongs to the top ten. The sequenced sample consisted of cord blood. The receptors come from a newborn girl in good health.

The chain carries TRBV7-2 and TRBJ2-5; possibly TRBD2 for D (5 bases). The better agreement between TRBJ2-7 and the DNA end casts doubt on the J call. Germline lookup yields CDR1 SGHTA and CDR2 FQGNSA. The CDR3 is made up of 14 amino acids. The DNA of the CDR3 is TGTGCCAGCAGCTTAGTCGGGAACAGACCCGAGCAGTACTTC. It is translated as CASSLVGNRPEQYF.

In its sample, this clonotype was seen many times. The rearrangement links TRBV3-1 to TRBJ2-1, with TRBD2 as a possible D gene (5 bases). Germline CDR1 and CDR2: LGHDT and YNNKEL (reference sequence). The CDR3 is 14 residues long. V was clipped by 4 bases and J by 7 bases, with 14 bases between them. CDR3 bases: TGTGCCAGCAGCCTTCCCGGGAACATGAATGAGCAGTTCTTC. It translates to CASSLPGNMNEQFF.